These 12 T cell receptor beta chains were all obtained from the same sample, sequenced in a study of blood T cell repertoires in COVID-19. Data came from immunoSEQ multiplex PCR; TCRdb stores just in-frame clones and leaves some out. The sample includes some 240,000 clones, about 90% of them seen just once. Sequences were obtained from peripheral blood. Source of these receptors: a man between 60 and 75 years old with COVID-19, enrolled during active disease.

This chain connects TRBV4-2 to TRBJ1-1; unclear D gene. Germline-derived CDR1 and CDR2 are LGHNA and YNFKEQ. The CDR3 consists of 17 residues. The V end lost 2 bases, the J end lost 2 bases, and 18 bases lay between the germline ends. The CDR3 spells CASSQLGLGSGNTEAFF. CDR3 DNA: TGTGCCAGCAGCCAACTCGGGCTTGGGAGCGGAAACACTGAAGCTTTCTTT.

This sequence joins TRBV5-1 and TRBJ2-5; D call uncertain. Germline V gene lookup returns CDR1 SGHRS and CDR2 YFSETQ. The CDR3 is 13 residues long. V dropped 5 bases and J dropped 4 bases, with 12 bases sitting between them. In nucleotides, the CDR3 is TGCGCCAGCAGTTATCCGGGTGGAGAGACCCAGTACTTC. This translates into CASSYPGGETQYF.

The chain employs TRBV6-5 and TRBJ1-1; D is uncertain. CDR1 is MNHEY, CDR2 SVGAGI, per germline. With 0 bases removed from V and 0 bases from J, the gap between germline ends came to 8 bases. This CDR3 contains 15 residues. The DNA for the CDR3 is TGTGCCAGCAGTTACTCGAGAGGCGTGAACACTGAAGCTTTCTTT. Translated, it gives CASSYSRGVNTEAFF.

The chain uses TRBV24-1 and TRBJ1-2; D gene unclear. Looked up from germline, CDR1 is KGHDR and CDR2 is SFDVKD. The CDR3 length is 14 residues. Trimming cost V 5 bases and J 0 bases, with 9 bases left between them. In nucleotides, the CDR3 is TGTGCCACCAGTGGTGGCCAATCTAACTATGGCTACACCTTC. Protein sequence: CATSGGQSNYGYTF.

This clone occurred once. The chain has TRBV3-1 (or the pseudogene TRBV3-2) and TRBJ1-1; D perhaps matches TRBD1 (5 bases). The V and J ends lost 0 bases and 8 bases respectively, with 13 bases between them. The CDR3 consists of 14 residues. The V gene's germline CDR1 is LGHDT and CDR2 YNNKEL (reference sequence). The CDR3 reads CASSQDGRGREAFF. Here the CDR3 DNA reads TGTGCCAGCAGCCAAGACGGGAGGGGTCGGGAAGCTTTCTTT.

V and J are TRBV12-3 or TRBV12-4 and TRBJ1-2; 7 bases line up with TRBD1. The CDR3 covers 13 residues. V shed 6 bases, J shed 8 bases, and the junction held 9 bases outside the gene matches. The CDR3 reads CASSYGTVGGYTF. CDR3 bases: TGTGCCAGCAGCTATGGGACAGTAGGCGGCTACACCTTC.

The V call is TRBV6-5, the J call TRBJ2-1; D gene uncertain. From germline, CDR1 is MNHEY and CDR2 SVGAGI. The CDR3 runs 15 residues. V shed 0 bases and J shed 0 bases, with 6 bases lying between them. CDR3 region: CASSYSAYSYNEQFF. The DNA of the CDR3 is TGTGCCAGCAGTTACTCAGCGTACTCCTACAATGAGCAGTTCTTC.

This clone was seen only once. The rearrangement joins TRBV11-3 to TRBJ2-2; the D gene is possibly TRBD1 (5 bases). The CDR3 sequence is 15 residues long. Germline loops: CDR1 SGHNT, CDR2 YENEEA. V lost 8 bases to trimming and J lost 4 bases, with 17 bases between them. CDR3 coding DNA: TGTGCCAGCCAGGACCGGAATCAGGGCACCGGGGAGCTGTTTTTT. It specifies CASQDRNQGTGELFF.

This chain connects TRBV4-3 to TRBJ2-2, with D possibly matching TRBD1 (6 bases). V was clipped by 0 bases and J by 3 bases, with 14 bases between them. Germline-derived CDR1 and CDR2 are LGHNA and YSLEER. This CDR3 comprises 17 residues. The CDR3 is CASSQDWVTGDTGELFF. The DNA of the CDR3 is TGCGCCAGCAGCCAAGATTGGGTGACAGGAGACACCGGGGAGCTGTTTTTT.

This clone came up once. The chain uses TRBV5-1 and TRBJ2-2; possible D gene TRBD2, 6 bases. This CDR3 contains 17 residues. Germline V gene data show CDR1 as SGHRS and CDR2 as YFSETQ. Trimming took 0 bases from V and 0 from J, leaving 12 bases between them. The CDR3 bases are TGCGCCAGCAGCTTGGTACTGGGGGGTACGAACACCGGGGAGCTGTTTTTT. It codes for CASSLVLGGTNTGELFF. Drawing the rest from reference TRBV5-1 and TRBJ2-2, the complete variable domain is KAGVTQTPRYLIKTRGQQVTLSCSPISGHRSVSWYQQTPGQGLQFLFEYFSETQRNKGNFPGRFSGRQFSNSRSEMNVSTLELGDSALYLCASSLVLGGTNTGELFFGEGSRLTVL.

The chain combines TRBV2 with TRBJ1-1; D call uncertain. Germline CDR1 is SNHLY and CDR2 is FYNNEI. V gave up 5 bases and J gave up 0 bases, with 10 bases separating them. The CDR3 totals 14 residues. DNA for the CDR3: TGTGCCAGCAGTACGGAGGCTATGAACACTGAAGCTTTCTTT. This gives the protein CASSTEAMNTEAFF.

The rearrangement uses TRBV18 and TRBJ1-3, with TRBD1 as a possible D gene (6 bases). Germline-derived CDR1 and CDR2 are KGHSH and LQKENI. CDR3 length: 16 amino acids. Between the trimmed V and J ends, which lost 1 base and 0 bases, there was a span of 10 bases. The CDR3 sequence is CASSPQSGVSGNTIYF. The CDR3 region has the DNA TGTGCCAGCTCACCACAGTCAGGGGTCTCTGGAAACACCATATATTTT. The full variable domain, rest sourced from reference TRBV18 and TRBJ1-3, is NAGVMQNPRHLVRRRGQEARLRCSPMKGHSHVYWYRQLPEEGLKFMVYLQKENIIDESGMPKERFSAEFPKEGPSILRIQQVVRGDSAAYFCASSPQSGVSGNTIYFGEGSWLTVV.